This T cell receptor beta chain is from a study of shared clonotypes between healthy human individuals. Using immunoSEQ multiplex PCR, the repertoire was profiled, and TCRdb retains in-frame clones only, with some absent. The sample comprises about 980,000 clones, around three quarters of which are singletons, and approximately 1.5% rests with the top ten. Recent vaccinations or acute infections were absent in the healthy HIV-negative adult donors. Findings and limits, study-wide: Among the subsets, naive ones generally showed larger estimated richness than memory ones. Sequencing depth was expected to affect clonotype sharing among donors.

For this clone: What it binds is not known. The sample contains more than one DNA sequence encoding this CDR3.

The CDR3 runs to 13 residues. The V and J ends lost 4 bases and 1 base, in that order; junction bases with no gene match: 0. Germline-derived CDR1 and CDR2 are SGHTA and FQGNSA. The material sequenced was memory CD4+ T cells sorted from blood. As to subset: CD45RA-negative fraction. The V gene is TRBV7-2, the J gene TRBJ1-1, with 7 positions matching TRBD1. This TCR was recovered from a man aged 18 to 35 in good health. CDR3 sequence reads: CASSYRGNTEAFF. For the CDR3, the DNA is TGTGCCAGCAGCTACAGGGGGAACACTGAAGCTTTCTTT. Full variable domain (outside the CDR3, taken from reference TRBV7-2 and TRBJ1-1): GAGVSQSPSNKVTEKGKDVELRCDPISGHTALYWYRQSLGQGLEFLIYFQGNSAPDKSGLPSDRFSAERTGGSVSTLTIQRTQQEDSAVYLCASSYRGNTEAFFGQGTRLTVV.